These 20 T cell receptor beta chains came from one sample sequenced in a study of CD8+ T cells in alopecia areata. cDNA prepared by RNA extraction and subsequent reverse transcription served as the template for sequencing. Libraries were prepared by immunoSEQ multiplex PCR; TCRdb keeps only in-frame clonotypes and omits some of them. Of roughly 23,000 clones in the sample, about 50% were seen once. Material for sequencing was NKG2D-high CD8+ T cells sorted from blood. Receptors were obtained from a human donor with alopecia areata.

J is TRBJ2-7 and V is TRBV7-8; a possible D gene is TRBD2 (5 bases). Germline V gene sequence: CDR1 SGHVS, CDR2 FQNEAQ. V was clipped by 10 bases and J by 4 bases, with 26 bases between them. The CDR3 covers 16 residues. CDR3 DNA: TGTGCCATCCAGCGGTACAGAGAGTCCCTACCTTACGAGCAGTACTTC. This codes for CAIQRYRESLPYEQYF.

Only a few counts were recorded for this clone. This chain links TRBV5-8 with TRBJ2-3; D is possibly TRBD2 (5 bases). The germline V gene encodes CDR1 SGHTS and CDR2 YDEGEE. The V end was cut by 6 bases, the J end by 0 bases, with 14 bases between. CDR3 size: 15 residues. The CDR3 loop reads CASTRGEASTDTQYF. CDR3 coding DNA: TGTGCCAGCACCCGGGGTGAGGCTAGCACAGATACGCAGTATTTT.

The chain uses TRBV28 and TRBJ2-3; 14 bases match TRBD2. Germline CDR1 reads MDHEN; CDR2 reads SYDVKM. The CDR3 consists of 18 residues. Trimming removed 7 bases from V and 3 bases from J; junction bases left unmatched: 12. The CDR3 DNA follows: TGTGCCAGCACTCAAGGGACTAGCGGGAGAGTTCTGACAGATACGCAGTATTTT. Protein: CASTQGTSGRVLTDTQYF.

This sequence joins TRBV4-1 and TRBJ1-1, with TRBD1 matching 7 bases. This CDR3 is 15 amino acids long. Germline CDR1 and CDR2: MGHRA and YSYEKL. After removal of 5 bases from V and 0 bases from J, the junction contained 6 bases not matched to a gene. The CDR3: CASSARDSMNTEAFF. The CDR3 DNA sequence: TGCGCCAGCAGCGCGCGGGACAGCATGAACACTGAAGCTTTCTTT.

This clone is medium-sized (0.01 to 0.1%) within its sample. The chain is built from TRBV5-4 and TRBJ1-1; D uncertain. Germline V gives CDR1 SGHNT, CDR2 YYREEE (reference sequence). CDR3 size: 13 residues. V was cut by 4 bases and J by 5 bases, with 12 bases left in between. CDR3 DNA: TGTGCCAGCAGCCCGTCGACGAGGACTGAAGCTTTCTTT. This gives the protein CASSPSTRTEAFF. Looking up the rest from reference TRBV5-4 and TRBJ1-1 gives the full variable domain: ETGVTQSPTHLIKTRGQQVTLRCSSQSGHNTVSWYQQALGQGPQFIFQYYREEENGRGNFPPRFSGLQFPNYSSELNVNALELDDSALYLCASSPSTRTEAFFGQGTRLTVV.

The rearrangement uses TRBV7-2 and TRBJ1-2; D is perhaps TRBD1 (5 bases). The length of the CDR3 is 12 residues. Germline lookup yields CDR1 SGHTA and CDR2 FQGNSA. Trimming removed 5 bases at V and 7 bases at J, with 11 bases between. The CDR3: CASSTPGPGYTF. As DNA, the CDR3 is TGTGCCAGCAGCACCCCGGGGCCTGGCTACACCTTC.

This CDR3 reads CASSLPRTGASLAKNIQYF. As DNA, the CDR3 is TGTGCCAGCAGTTTACCTCGGACAGGGGCTAGCCTAGCCAAAAACATTCAGTACTTC. The chain joins TRBV28 to TRBJ2-4; 9 nucleotides line up with TRBD1. The J segment lost 0 bases and the V segment lost 2 bases, leaving 11 bases of the junction unmatched. The CDR3 totals 19 residues. Germline lookup yields CDR1 MDHEN and CDR2 SYDVKM.

The rearrangement links TRBV2 to TRBJ2-3; 8 nucleotides line up with TRBD2. Germline V gene data show CDR1 as SNHLY and CDR2 as FYNNEI. Germline trimming cut 2 bases from V and 3 bases from J; bases unmatched to any gene: 4. The CDR3 consists of 15 residues. Here the CDR3 reads CASSEIPSGTDTQYF. The DNA of the CDR3 is TGTGCCAGCAGTGAAATCCCTAGCGGGACAGATACGCAGTATTTT.

This clone was observed a handful of times. The chain couples TRBV5-4 to TRBJ2-2; D possibly corresponds to TRBD2 (5 bases). V was shortened by 10 bases and J by 3 bases, with 13 bases between the two germline ends. The germline CDR1 and CDR2 sequences are SGHNT and YYREEE (reference sequence). CDR3 length equals 13 residues. CDR3 sequence (DNA): TGTGCCTTAGCGCCGTGGGACACCGGGGAGCTGTTTTTT. As protein: CALAPWDTGELFF.

This sequence joins TRBV29-1 and TRBJ2-1, with 11 bases lining up with TRBD2. V lost 2 bases to trimming and J lost 8 bases; unmatched junction nucleotides: 11. This CDR3 contains 16 residues. Germline assignment: CDR1 SQVTM and CDR2 ANQGSEA. The DNA of the CDR3 is TGCAGCGTTGAATCACAGGGTAGCGGGAGGGGGTATGAGCAGTTCTTC. This codes for CSVESQGSGRGYEQFF.

V gene TRBV11-2 combines with J gene TRBJ2-7, with unresolved D. This CDR3 contains 13 residues. The V end lost 3 bases, the J end lost 2 bases, and 8 bases lay between the germline ends. Germline loops: CDR1 SGHAT, CDR2 FQNNGV. The CDR3 sequence is CASSLGPPYEQYF. The DNA of the CDR3 is TGTGCCAGCAGCTTGGGTCCTCCCTACGAGCAGTACTTC. The variable domain in full, with the rest retrieved from reference TRBV11-2 and TRBJ2-7, is EAGVAQSPRYKIIEKRQSVAFWCNPISGHATLYWYQQILGQGPKLLIQFQNNGVVDDSQLPKDRFSAERLKGVDSTLKIQPAKLEDSAVYLCASSLGPPYEQYFGPGTRLTVT.

In its sample, this clone was seen a few times. J is TRBJ2-3 and V is TRBV11-2; TRBD2 agrees at 7 bases. The CDR3 loop spans 16 amino acids. Per the germline V gene, CDR1 is SGHAT and CDR2 is FQNNGV. With V trimmed by 2 bases and J by 4 bases, 9 bases remained unmatched. CDR3 residues: CASSLSPGGGADTQYF. The CDR3 region has the DNA TGTGCCAGCAGCTTATCCCCGGGAGGAGGTGCAGATACGCAGTATTTT.

This chain uses TRBV13 with TRBJ2-7, with D perhaps matching TRBD1 or TRBD2 (6 bases each). This CDR3 region has 16 residues. Trimming stripped 5 bases from V and 7 bases from J, with 24 bases between. The germline gives CDR1 PRHDT, CDR2 FYEKMQ (reference sequence). CDR3 nucleotides: TGTGCCAGCAGCCCGACCCGTTCGGGGGCGCGGGGAGAGCAGTACTTC. Translating gives CASSPTRSGARGEQYF.

In this sample, this clone turned up a few times. This chain joins TRBV19 and TRBJ2-3, with 11 bases that match TRBD2. The CDR3 has 15 amino acids. The V gene end was trimmed by 6 bases and the J gene end by 2 bases; junction bases not matched to a gene: 4. Germline CDR1 LNHDA, CDR2 SQIVND (reference sequence). The CDR3 loop is CASSKTSGNTDTQYF. In DNA form, the CDR3 reads TGTGCCAGTAGCAAGACTAGCGGGAACACAGATACGCAGTATTTT.

J is TRBJ1-2 and V is TRBV4-2, with D unclear. Looked up from germline, CDR1 is LGHNA and CDR2 is YNFKEQ. The germline V and J ends were trimmed by 2 bases and 8 bases, with 12 bases remaining between them. The CDR3 runs 13 residues. Here the CDR3 reads CASSQPEDGGYTF. The DNA for the CDR3 is TGTGCCAGCAGCCAACCTGAGGATGGAGGCTACACCTTC.

The rearrangement uses TRBV10-1 and TRBJ1-2, with TRBD1 matching 8 bases. From germline, CDR1 is WNHNN and CDR2 SYGVQD (reference sequence). After removal of 2 bases from V and 8 bases from J, the junction contained 4 bases not matched to a gene. This CDR3 has 13 residues. CDR3 coding DNA: TGCGCCAGCAGTGAGGGACAGGGATTAGGCTACACCTTC. This encodes CASSEGQGLGYTF.

This clone was detected many times. The chain employs TRBV7-9 and TRBJ2-7; TRBD2 is a possible D gene (5 bases). Germline V lookup: CDR1 SEHNR, CDR2 FQNEAQ (reference sequence). The CDR3 has 14 amino acids. The V end was cut by 1 base, the J end by 3 bases, with 10 bases between. The CDR3 DNA is TGTGCCAGCAGCTTAGTCCCGGGGAACTACGAGCAGTACTTC. Amino acids: CASSLVPGNYEQYF.

The chain links TRBV27 to TRBJ2-7, with a tentative D call TRBD1 (5 bases). V was trimmed by 4 bases and J by 0 bases, leaving 10 bases between them. Germline assignment: CDR1 MNHEY and CDR2 SMNVEV (reference sequence). The CDR3 is 14 amino acids. The CDR3 DNA reads as TGTGCCAGCAGTTCCCCGACAGTCTCCTACGAGCAGTACTTC. Its protein product is CASSSPTVSYEQYF.

CDR3 amino acids: CAIGSVYNEQFF. The CDR3, as DNA: TGTGCCATCGGGTCCGTCTACAATGAGCAGTTCTTC. The chain links TRBV6-5 to TRBJ2-1; no definite D call. V was trimmed by 10 bases and J by 3 bases, leaving 10 bases between them. The CDR3 consists of 12 residues. Germline V gives CDR1 MNHEY, CDR2 SVGAGI.

The chain uses TRBV19 and TRBJ2-7; 9 bases align to TRBD1. The CDR3 loop spans 14 amino acids. V lost 3 bases, J lost 2 bases, and 2 bases stayed unmatched. Germline V gives CDR1 LNHDA, CDR2 SQIVND (reference sequence). The CDR3: CASSIDRGTYEQYF. In DNA, the CDR3 is TGTGCCAGTAGTATCGACAGGGGGACCTACGAGCAGTACTTC.